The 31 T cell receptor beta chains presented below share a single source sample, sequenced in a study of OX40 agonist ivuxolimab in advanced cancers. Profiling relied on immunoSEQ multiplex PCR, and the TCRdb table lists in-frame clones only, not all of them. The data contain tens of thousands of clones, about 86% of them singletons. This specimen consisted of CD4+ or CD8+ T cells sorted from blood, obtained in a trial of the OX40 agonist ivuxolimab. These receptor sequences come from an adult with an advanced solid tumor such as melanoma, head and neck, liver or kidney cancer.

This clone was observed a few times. CDR3 protein: CASSLSTGYNEQFF. CDR3 DNA sequence: TGTGCCAGCAGCCTAAGTACGGGCTACAATGAGCAGTTCTTC. The chain links TRBV6-5 to TRBJ2-1, with D unclear. The V end lost 6 bases, the J end lost 3 bases, and 12 bases lay between the germline ends. Germline V lookup: CDR1 MNHEY, CDR2 SVGAGI. The CDR3 is 14 residues long.

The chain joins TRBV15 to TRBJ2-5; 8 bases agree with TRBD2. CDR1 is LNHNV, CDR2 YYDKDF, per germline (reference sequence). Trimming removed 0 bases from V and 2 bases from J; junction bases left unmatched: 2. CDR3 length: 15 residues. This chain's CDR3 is CATSRDSSGQETQYF. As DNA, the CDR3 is TGTGCCACCAGCAGAGATTCTAGCGGGCAAGAGACCCAGTACTTC.

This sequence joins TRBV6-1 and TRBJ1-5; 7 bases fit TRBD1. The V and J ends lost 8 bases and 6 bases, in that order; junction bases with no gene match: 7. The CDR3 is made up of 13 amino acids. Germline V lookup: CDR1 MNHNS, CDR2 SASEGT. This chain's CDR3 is CASQDREGQPQHF. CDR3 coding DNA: TGTGCCAGCCAAGACAGGGAGGGTCAGCCCCAGCATTTT.

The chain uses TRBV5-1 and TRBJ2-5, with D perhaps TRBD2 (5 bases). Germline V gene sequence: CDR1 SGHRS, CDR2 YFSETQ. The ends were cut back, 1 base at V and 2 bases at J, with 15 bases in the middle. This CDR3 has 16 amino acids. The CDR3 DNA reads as TGCGCCAGCAGCTTGAGTACACTCGGGGTACAAGAGACCCAGTACTTC. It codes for CASSLSTLGVQETQYF.

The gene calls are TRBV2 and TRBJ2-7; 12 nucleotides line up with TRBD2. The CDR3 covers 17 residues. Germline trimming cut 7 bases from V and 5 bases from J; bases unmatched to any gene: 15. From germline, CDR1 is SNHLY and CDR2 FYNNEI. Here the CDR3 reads CASIPRDLAGGNNEQYF. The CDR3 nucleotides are TGTGCCAGCATCCCTCGTGACCTAGCGGGGGGGAATAACGAGCAGTACTTC.

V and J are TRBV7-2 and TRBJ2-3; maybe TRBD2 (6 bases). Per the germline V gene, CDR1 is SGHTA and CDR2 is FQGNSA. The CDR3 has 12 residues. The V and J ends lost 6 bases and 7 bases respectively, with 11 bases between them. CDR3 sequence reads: CASRTSSYTQYF. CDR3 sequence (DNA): TGTGCCAGCAGAACTAGCAGTTATACGCAGTATTTT. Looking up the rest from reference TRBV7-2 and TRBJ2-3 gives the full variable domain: GAGVSQSPSNKVTEKGKDVELRCDPISGHTALYWYRQSLGQGLEFLIYFQGNSAPDKSGLPSDRFSAERTGGSVSTLTIQRTQQEDSAVYLCASRTSSYTQYFGPGTRLTVL.

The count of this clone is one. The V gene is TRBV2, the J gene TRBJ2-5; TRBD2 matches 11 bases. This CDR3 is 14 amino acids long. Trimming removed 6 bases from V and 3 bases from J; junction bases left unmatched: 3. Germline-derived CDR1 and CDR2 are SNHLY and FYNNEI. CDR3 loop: CASRPLAGEETQYF. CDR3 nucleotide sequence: TGTGCCAGCAGGCCACTAGCGGGGGAAGAGACCCAGTACTTC. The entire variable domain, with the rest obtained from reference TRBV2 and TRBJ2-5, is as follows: EPEVTQTPSHQVTQMGQEVILRCVPISNHLYFYWYRQILGQKVEFLVSFYNNEISEKSEIFDDQFSVERPDGSNFTLKIRSTKLEDSAMYFCASRPLAGEETQYFGPGTRLLVL.

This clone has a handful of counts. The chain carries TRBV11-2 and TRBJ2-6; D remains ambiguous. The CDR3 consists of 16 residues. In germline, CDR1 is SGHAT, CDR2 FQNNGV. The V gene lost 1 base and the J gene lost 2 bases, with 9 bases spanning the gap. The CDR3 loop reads CASSLGMATGANVLTF. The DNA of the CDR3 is TGTGCCAGCAGCTTAGGGATGGCGACTGGGGCCAACGTCCTGACTTTC.

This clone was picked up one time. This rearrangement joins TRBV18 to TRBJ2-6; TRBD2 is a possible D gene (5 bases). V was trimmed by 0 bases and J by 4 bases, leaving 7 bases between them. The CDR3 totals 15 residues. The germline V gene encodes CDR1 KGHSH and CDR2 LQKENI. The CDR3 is CASSPPREGANVLTF. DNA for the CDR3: TGTGCCAGCTCACCACCGAGGGAAGGGGCCAACGTCCTGACTTTC.

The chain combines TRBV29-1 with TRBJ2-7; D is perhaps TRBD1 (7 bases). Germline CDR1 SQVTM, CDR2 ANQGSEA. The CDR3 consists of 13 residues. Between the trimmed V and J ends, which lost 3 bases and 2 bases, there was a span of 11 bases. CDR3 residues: CSVEEGAAYEQYF. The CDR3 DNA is TGCAGCGTTGAGGAGGGGGCGGCCTACGAGCAGTACTTC.

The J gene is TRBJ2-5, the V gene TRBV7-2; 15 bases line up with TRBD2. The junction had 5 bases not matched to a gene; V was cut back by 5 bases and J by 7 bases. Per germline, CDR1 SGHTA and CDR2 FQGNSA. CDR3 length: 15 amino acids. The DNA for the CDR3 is TGTGCCAGCAGCCTCGGACTAGCGGGGGGGGTGACCCAGTACTTC. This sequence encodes CASSLGLAGGVTQYF.

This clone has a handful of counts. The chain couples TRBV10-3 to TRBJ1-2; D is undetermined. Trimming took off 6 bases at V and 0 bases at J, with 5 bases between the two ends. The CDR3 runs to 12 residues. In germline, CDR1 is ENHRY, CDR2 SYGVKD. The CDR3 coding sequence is TGTGCCATCAGCCCAACTAACTATGGCTACACCTTC. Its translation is CAISPTNYGYTF.

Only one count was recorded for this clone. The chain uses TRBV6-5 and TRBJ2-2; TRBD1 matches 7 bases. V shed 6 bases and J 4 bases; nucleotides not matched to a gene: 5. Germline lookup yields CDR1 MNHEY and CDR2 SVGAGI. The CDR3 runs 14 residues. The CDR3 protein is CASRLTGITGELFF. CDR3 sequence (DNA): TGTGCCAGCAGATTGACAGGGATCACCGGGGAGCTGTTTTTT.

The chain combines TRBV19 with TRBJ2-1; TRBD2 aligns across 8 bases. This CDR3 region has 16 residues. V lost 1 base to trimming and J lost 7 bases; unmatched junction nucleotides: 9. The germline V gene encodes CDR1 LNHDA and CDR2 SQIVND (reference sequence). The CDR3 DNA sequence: TGTGCCAGTAGTATAGTGAATAGCGGGACTGGGAATGAGCAGTTCTTC. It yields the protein CASSIVNSGTGNEQFF.

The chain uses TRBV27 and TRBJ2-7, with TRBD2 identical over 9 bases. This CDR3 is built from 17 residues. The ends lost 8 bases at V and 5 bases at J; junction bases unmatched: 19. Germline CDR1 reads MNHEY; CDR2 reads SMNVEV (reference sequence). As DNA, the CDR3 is TGTGCCAGCGGGATATCCGGGTTAGCGGGAGTTGTTGACGAGCAGTACTTC. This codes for CASGISGLAGVVDEQYF.

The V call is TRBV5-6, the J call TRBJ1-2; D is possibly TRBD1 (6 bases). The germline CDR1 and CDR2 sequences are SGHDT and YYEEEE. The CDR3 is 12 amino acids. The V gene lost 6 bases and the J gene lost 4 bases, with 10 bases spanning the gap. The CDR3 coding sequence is TGTGCCAGCACCAGGGGTGGCTATGGCTACACCTTC. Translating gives CASTRGGYGYTF.

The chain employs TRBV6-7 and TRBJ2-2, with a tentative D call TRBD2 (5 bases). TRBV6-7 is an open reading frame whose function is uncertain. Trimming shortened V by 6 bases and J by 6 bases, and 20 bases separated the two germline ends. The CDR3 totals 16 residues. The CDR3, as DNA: TGTGCCAGCAGGACTTCCGGTGAGGGTCGCGCCGGGGAGCTGTTTTTT. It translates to CASRTSGEGRAGELFF.

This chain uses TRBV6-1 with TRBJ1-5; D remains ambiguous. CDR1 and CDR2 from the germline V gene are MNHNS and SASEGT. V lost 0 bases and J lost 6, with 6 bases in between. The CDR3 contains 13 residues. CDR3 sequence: CASSEALGQPQHF. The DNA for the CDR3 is TGTGCCAGCAGTGAAGCGTTAGGTCAGCCCCAGCATTTT.

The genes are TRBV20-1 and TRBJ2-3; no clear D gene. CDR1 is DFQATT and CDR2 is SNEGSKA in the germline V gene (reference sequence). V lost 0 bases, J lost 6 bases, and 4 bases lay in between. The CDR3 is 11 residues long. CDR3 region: CSARETDTQYF. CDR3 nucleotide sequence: TGCAGTGCTAGAGAAACGGATACGCAGTATTTT.

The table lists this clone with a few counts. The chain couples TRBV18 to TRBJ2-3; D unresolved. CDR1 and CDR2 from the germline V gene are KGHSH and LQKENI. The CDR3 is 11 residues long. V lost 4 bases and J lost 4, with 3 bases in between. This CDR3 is CASSRPDTQYF. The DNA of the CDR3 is TGTGCCAGCTCACGCCCAGATACGCAGTATTTT. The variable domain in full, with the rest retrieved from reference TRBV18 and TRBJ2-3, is NAGVMQNPRHLVRRRGQEARLRCSPMKGHSHVYWYRQLPEEGLKFMVYLQKENIIDESGMPKERFSAEFPKEGPSILRIQQVVRGDSAAYFCASSRPDTQYFGPGTRLTVL.

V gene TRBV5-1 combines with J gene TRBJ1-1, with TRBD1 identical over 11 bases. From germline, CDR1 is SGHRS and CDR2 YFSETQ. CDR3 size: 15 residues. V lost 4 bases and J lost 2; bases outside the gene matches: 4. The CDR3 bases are TGCGCCAGCAGCGTGGGACAGGGGGGTAACACTGAAGCTTTCTTT. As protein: CASSVGQGGNTEAFF.

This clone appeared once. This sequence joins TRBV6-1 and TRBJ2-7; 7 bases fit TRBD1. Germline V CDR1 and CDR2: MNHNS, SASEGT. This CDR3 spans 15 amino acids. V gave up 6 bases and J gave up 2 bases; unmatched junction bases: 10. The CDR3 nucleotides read TGTGCCAGCAGCCCGGGGAAACAGGGGACCTACGAGCAGTACTTC. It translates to CASSPGKQGTYEQYF.

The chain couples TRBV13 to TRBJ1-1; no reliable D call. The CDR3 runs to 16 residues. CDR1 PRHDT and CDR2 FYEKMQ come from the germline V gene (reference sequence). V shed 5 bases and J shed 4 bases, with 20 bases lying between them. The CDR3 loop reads CASSPRFAGMVTEAFF. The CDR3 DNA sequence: TGTGCCAGCAGCCCCCGTTTTGCGGGGATGGTCACTGAAGCTTTCTTT.

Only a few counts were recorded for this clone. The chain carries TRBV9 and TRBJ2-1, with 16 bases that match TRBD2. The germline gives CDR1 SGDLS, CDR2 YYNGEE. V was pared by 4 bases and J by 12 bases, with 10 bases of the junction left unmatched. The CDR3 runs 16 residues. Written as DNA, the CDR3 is TGTGCCAGCAGCACGCAGCCGGGACTAGCGGGAGGGGCGCAGTTCTTC. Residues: CASSTQPGLAGGAQFF.

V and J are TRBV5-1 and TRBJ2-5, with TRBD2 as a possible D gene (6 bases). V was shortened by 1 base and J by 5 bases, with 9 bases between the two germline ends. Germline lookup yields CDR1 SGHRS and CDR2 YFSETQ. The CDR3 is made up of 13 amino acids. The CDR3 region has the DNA TGCGCCAGCAGCTTGTCGGAGGGGGAGACCCAGTACTTC. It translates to CASSLSEGETQYF.

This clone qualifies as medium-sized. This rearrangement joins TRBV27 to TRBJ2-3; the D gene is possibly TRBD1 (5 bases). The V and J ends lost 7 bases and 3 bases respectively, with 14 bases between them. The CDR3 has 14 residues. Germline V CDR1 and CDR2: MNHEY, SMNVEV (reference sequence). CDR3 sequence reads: CASTPRGWTDTQYF. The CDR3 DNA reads TGTGCCAGCACCCCTAGGGGTTGGACAGATACGCAGTATTTT.

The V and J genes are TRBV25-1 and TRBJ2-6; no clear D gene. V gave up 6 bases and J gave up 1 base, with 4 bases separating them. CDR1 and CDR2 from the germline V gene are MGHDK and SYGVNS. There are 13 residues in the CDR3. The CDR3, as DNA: TGTGCCAGCAGGGAGTCTGGGGCCAACGTCCTGACTTTC. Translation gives CASRESGANVLTF.

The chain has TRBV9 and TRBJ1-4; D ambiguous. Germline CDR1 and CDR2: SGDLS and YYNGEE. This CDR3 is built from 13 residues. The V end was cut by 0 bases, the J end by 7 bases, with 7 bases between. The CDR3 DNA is TGTGCCAGCAGCGTAGTACCCGGTGAAAAACTGTTTTTT. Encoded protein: CASSVVPGEKLFF.

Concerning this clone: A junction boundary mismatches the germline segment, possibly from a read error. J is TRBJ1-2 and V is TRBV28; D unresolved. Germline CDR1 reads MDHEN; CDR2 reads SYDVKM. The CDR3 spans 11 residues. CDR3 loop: CASRDGPIPIF. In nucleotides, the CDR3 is TGTGCCAGCAGGGACGGCCCGATTCCTATCTTC.

The CDR3 reads CASREANTDTQYF. DNA for the CDR3: TGTGCCAGCAGGGAGGCAAACACAGATACGCAGTATTTT. This chain connects TRBV6-5 to TRBJ2-3; TRBD2 is a possible D gene (5 bases). The V end lost 6 bases, the J end lost 2 bases, and 9 bases lay between the germline ends. Germline V gene data show CDR1 as MNHEY and CDR2 as SVGAGI. The CDR3 consists of 13 residues.

CDR3 sequence (DNA): TGTGCCAGCAGTTTAGGTGGGACAGATACGCAGTATTTT. This encodes CASSLGGTDTQYF. The J gene is TRBJ2-3, the V gene TRBV27; D gene ambiguous. Germline loops: CDR1 MNHEY, CDR2 SMNVEV (reference sequence). V lost 2 bases, J lost 3 bases, and 6 bases lay in between. The CDR3 has 13 residues.